The rows below give T cell receptor beta chains drawn from one sample of a study of a mutant IDH1 vaccine in newly diagnosed glioma. Antigens of these TCRs are unknown. TCRdb keeps only in-frame clones here, not all; method: immunoSEQ multiplex PCR. The sample lists about 42,000 clones, 80% to 90% occurring once. Sequencing was performed on PBMCs, taken from a glioma patient whose treatment included an IDH1 peptide vaccine. The source is a man aged 35 to 55 with glioma. CDR3s include the opening cysteine and the closing phenylalanine or tryptophan. The order of the fields is J gene, D gene, V gene, clone size, CDR3 protein, CDR3 DNA. A D gene is named only where the DNA matches it firmly. Clone size, where shown, is once, few, many, or a class for clones that have expanded.

>TRBJ1-2|-|TRBV29-1|-
CSVTPQRAGYTF
TGCAGCGTTACCCCCCAGAGAGCTGGCTACACCTTC
>TRBJ1-1|TRBD1|TRBV6-6|-
CASRLTTGGVEAFF
TGTGCCAGCAGACTTACGACAGGGGGAGTTGAAGCTTTCTTT
>TRBJ2-7|TRBD1|TRBV10-3|-
CAICQGQGAYEQYF
TGTGCCATCTGCCAGGGGCAGGGGGCCTACGAGCAGTACTTC
>TRBJ2-3|-|TRBV5-4|once
CASRRGGSRTDTQYF
TGTGCCAGCCGAAGGGGGGGCTCTCGCACAGATACGCAGTATTTT
>TRBJ1-4|-|TRBV5-4|-
CASSWQAGTNEKLFF
TGTGCCAGCAGCTGGCAAGCGGGAACTAATGAAAAACTGTTTTTT
>TRBJ1-2|-|TRBV19|-
CASSDIGWGYTF
TGTGCCAGTAGCGACATCGGTTGGGGCTACACCTTC
>TRBJ1-2|-|TRBV5-5|-
CASRLMGGGYTF
TGTGCCAGCAGACTGATGGGGGGTGGCTACACCTTC
>TRBJ1-2|TRBD1|TRBV5-4|-
CASSRDRGYGYTF
TGTGCCAGCAGTCGCGACAGGGGCTATGGCTACACCTTC
>TRBJ1-2|-|TRBV7-8|-
CASSLADLEGYGYTF
TGTGCCAGCAGCTTAGCGGACCTCGAGGGCTATGGCTACACCTTC
>TRBJ2-1|-|TRBV4-2|-
CASSQDLNLKQFF
TGTGCCAGCAGCCAAGATCTGAACCTGAAGCAGTTCTTC
>TRBJ2-2|-|TRBV19|-
CASSPDEAASGTGELFF
TGTGCCAGTAGCCCTGATGAGGCGGCATCGGGGACCGGGGAGCTGTTTTTT
>TRBJ2-5|TRBD2|TRBV7-2|-
CASSLQREYQETQYF
TGTGCCAGCAGCTTGCAGCGGGAATACCAAGAGACCCAGTACTTC
>TRBJ2-7|-|TRBV7-3|-
CASSLTLNYEQYF
TGTGCCAGCAGCTTAACCCTCAACTACGAGCAGTACTTC
>TRBJ2-7|TRBD2|TRBV7-9|-
CAAGGSYEQYF
TGTGCCGCGGGGGGGTCCTACGAGCAGTACTTC
>TRBJ2-5|TRBD1|TRBV7-3|-
CASSLNGQGQTQYF
TGTGCCAGCAGCTTAAACGGACAGGGCCAGACCCAGTACTTC
>TRBJ2-7|TRBD2|TRBV19|-
CASWGGGSYEQYF
TGTGCCAGTTGGGGGGGAGGTTCCTACGAGCAGTACTTC
>TRBJ1-1|-|TRBV5-8|once
CASSLGYGGRVNTEAFF
TGTGCCAGCAGCTTGGGGTACGGGGGGCGGGTGAACACTGAAGCTTTCTTT
>TRBJ2-1|TRBD2|TRBV7-8|-
CASSAPTSGSWNEQFF
TGTGCCAGCAGCGCCCCGACTAGCGGGAGTTGGAATGAGCAGTTCTTC
>TRBJ2-5|-|TRBV5-1|-
CASSLYTQETQYF
TGCGCCAGCAGCTTGTACACACAAGAGACCCAGTACTTC
>TRBJ1-3|-|TRBV5-1|-
CASSLSSSGNTIYF
TGCGCCAGCAGCTTGAGCAGCTCTGGAAACACCATATATTTT
>TRBJ2-2|TRBD2|TRBV14|few
CASSLAGNTGELFF
TGTGCCAGCTCACTAGCGGGAAACACCGGGGAGCTGTTTTTT